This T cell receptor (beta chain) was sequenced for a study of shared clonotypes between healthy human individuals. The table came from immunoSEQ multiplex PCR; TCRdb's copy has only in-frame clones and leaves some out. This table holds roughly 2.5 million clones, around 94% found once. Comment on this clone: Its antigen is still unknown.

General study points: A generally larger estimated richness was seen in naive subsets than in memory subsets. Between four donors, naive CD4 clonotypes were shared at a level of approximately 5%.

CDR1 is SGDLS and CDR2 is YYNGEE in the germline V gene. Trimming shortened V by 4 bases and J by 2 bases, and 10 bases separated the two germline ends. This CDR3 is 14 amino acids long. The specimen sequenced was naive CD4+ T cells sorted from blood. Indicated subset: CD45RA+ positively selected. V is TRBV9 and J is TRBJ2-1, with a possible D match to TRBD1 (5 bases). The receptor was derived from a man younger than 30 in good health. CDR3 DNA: TGTGCCAGCAGCCCTCGGACAACCTACAATGAGCAGTTCTTC. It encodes CASSPRTTYNEQFF.